This section outlines one T cell receptor (beta chain) sequence together with its context. What antigen it recognizes has not been identified. The input lacks base qualities; no much larger clone sits a single base away. This entry belongs to a study of CD8 T cells in Susac syndrome (dated by TCRdb to between 2019 and 2020). Background on the whole study: Of the Susac syndrome patients who were sequenced, roughly 8 were in clinical remission while about six had clinically active disease. Susac syndrome patients were therapy-naive, on corticosteroids (some also receiving IVIg), or on IVIg alone at blood withdrawal. Repertoire sequencing was used to test whether CD8+ T cell activation and differentiation in Susac syndrome was antigen driven. The paper as a whole reports these results and caveats: The study acknowledged that relatively few individuals were included in the TCR sequencing and HLA analysis. The CD4+ T cell repertoire of patients with Susac syndrome showed no detectable clonal expansion.

RNA was extracted using the RNeasy kit, and about 0.45 to 1 ug of the RNA was reverse transcribed with random hexamers. The immunoSEQ multiplex PCR assay, covering 54 Vbeta and 13 Jbeta segments, was used to amplify TCR beta CDR3 regions. Bias from PCR amplification was corrected by using a synthetic template baseline for primer optimization and for computational correction. The paper's processing steps were these. Reads were assigned to V, D and J genes according to IMGT and analyzed in immunoSEQ Analyzer, with only productive sequences retained. Clonality was calculated as one minus the Shannon entropy normalized by log2 of the number of productive unique sequences. Public and private clones were assessed among the 100 most prevalent clones of each patient and control. Clones were defined as Susac-specific when absent from the healthy and MS cohorts, from about 970 published viral clones and from other ImmuneACCESS disease sequences. TCRdb passed the public sequencing reads through fastp at Q25 and MiXCR, retaining productive beta sequences. Every distinct CDR3 protein forms one entry, paired with its most common genes and DNA. What appears here as the V and J calls and clone size reflects TCRdb's work, not the paper's. This sample lists under 200,000 distinct CDR3 sequences; roughly nine tenths were detected once. The ten largest clones capture approximately 0.09% of the sample.

High-throughput TCR beta sequencing profiled peripheral blood CD8+ and CD4+ T cells from healthy donors, Susac syndrome patients and multiple sclerosis patients. The Susac syndrome patients fulfilled recently defined diagnostic criteria for either definite or probable disease. CD8+ TEMRA cells were enriched by FACS, while bulk CD8+ and CD4+ T cells were purified by magnetic negative isolation. Blood was collected in EDTA tubes and processed within 24 hours, with PBMCs isolated through density gradient centrifugation. PBMCs intended for TCR sequencing were cryopreserved in liquid nitrogen and were subsequently thawed in a 37 degrees C water bath. The sorted or isolated CD4+, CD8+ and CD8+ TEMRA cells had a purity of 90% or higher. Reading the germline V gene (reference sequence) gives CDR1 LGHDT and CDR2 YNNKEL. At the junction V is shortened by 4 bases and J by 1 base, with 9 bases in between. Including cysteine and phenylalanine, the CDR3 has 14 amino acids. The only DNA kept is the CDR3, 42 bases in frame from the first base.

This sequence was found in a human donor with Susac syndrome. Sample: CD4+ T cells from PBMCs. The rearrangement combines TRBV3-1 with TRBJ2-3; no D gene is confidently identified. The CDR3 here reads CASSLDDRTDTQYF. The nucleotide sequence reads as follows: TGTGCCAGCAGCCTCGACGACCGCACAGATACGCAGTATTTT.